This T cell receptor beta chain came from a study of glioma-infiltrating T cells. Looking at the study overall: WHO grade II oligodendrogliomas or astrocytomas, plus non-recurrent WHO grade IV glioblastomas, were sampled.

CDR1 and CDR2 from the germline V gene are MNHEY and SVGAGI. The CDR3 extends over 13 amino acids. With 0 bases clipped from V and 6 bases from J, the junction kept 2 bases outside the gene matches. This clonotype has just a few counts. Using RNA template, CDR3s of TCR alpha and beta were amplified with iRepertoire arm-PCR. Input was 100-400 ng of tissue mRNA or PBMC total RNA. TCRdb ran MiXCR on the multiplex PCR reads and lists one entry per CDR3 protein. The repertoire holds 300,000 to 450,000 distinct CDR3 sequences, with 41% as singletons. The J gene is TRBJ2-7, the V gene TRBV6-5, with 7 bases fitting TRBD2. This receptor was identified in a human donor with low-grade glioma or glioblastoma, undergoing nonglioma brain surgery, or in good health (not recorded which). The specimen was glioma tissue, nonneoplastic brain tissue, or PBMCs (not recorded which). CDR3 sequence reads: CASSYSRGSEQYF. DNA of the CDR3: TGTGCCAGCAGTTACTCGCGGGGGAGCGAGCAGTACTTC.